The 21 T cell receptor beta chains in this list originate from one sample, sequenced in a study of cytomegalovirus exposure and HLA in healthy donors. The primer mix had 60 Vbeta and 13 Jbeta primers. Profiling relied on immunoSEQ multiplex PCR, and the TCRdb table lists in-frame clones only, not all of them. The specimen's table records approximately 110,000 clones. Sequences were obtained from PBMCs. These receptor sequences come from a young man in good health and CMV-seronegative.

The chain uses TRBV19 and TRBJ2-7; TRBD2 matches at 9 bases. The V and J ends lost 2 bases and 3 bases, in that order; junction bases with no gene match: 5. This CDR3 comprises 15 residues. The germline V gene encodes CDR1 LNHDA and CDR2 SQIVND (reference sequence). The CDR3 DNA sequence: TGTGCCAGTAGTATATCGGGACTAGCTTTCTACGAGCAGTACTTC. This gives the protein CASSISGLAFYEQYF.

This chain connects TRBV19 to TRBJ2-7, with 10 bases lining up with TRBD1. The trim removed 4 bases at V and 2 bases at J, leaving 8 bases unmatched. The V gene's germline CDR1 is LNHDA and CDR2 SQIVND (reference sequence). CDR3 length: 16 amino acids. Written as DNA, the CDR3 is TGTGCCAGTAGTACTTCGAGGGGACAGGGGACCTACGAGCAGTACTTC. Amino acids: CASSTSRGQGTYEQYF.

This chain links TRBV5-6 with TRBJ1-5; 10 bases map to TRBD1. The CDR3 runs to 15 residues. Germline V gene sequence: CDR1 SGHDT, CDR2 YYEEEE. With 0 bases clipped from V and 5 bases from J, the junction kept 2 bases outside the gene matches. The CDR3 protein is CASSLAGTGDQPQHF. The CDR3 region has the DNA TGTGCCAGCAGCTTGGCCGGGACAGGGGATCAGCCCCAGCATTTT.

The chain is built from TRBV6-5 and TRBJ2-2; TRBD2 aligns across 7 bases. Germline lookup yields CDR1 MNHEY and CDR2 SVGAGI. Losses at the gene ends were 0 bases for V and 3 bases for J; bases not matched to a gene: 4. The CDR3 has 16 amino acids. Here the CDR3 DNA reads TGTGCCAGCAGTTACTCGATAACTAGCGACACCGGGGAGCTGTTTTTT. This encodes CASSYSITSDTGELFF.

The V gene is TRBV30, the J gene TRBJ2-5; tentatively, D is TRBD1 (6 bases). The J call may not be correct, given that the DNA end is closer to TRBJ2-7. This CDR3 is 13 amino acids long. Germline values: CDR1 GTSNPN, CDR2 SVGIG (reference sequence). The CDR3 DNA sequence: TGTGCCTGGAGGGAGCAGGGGTTAGACGAGCAGTACTTC. This translates into CAWREQGLDEQYF.

The V call is TRBV5-6, the J call TRBJ1-6; no firm D call. V lost 5 bases to trimming and J lost 7 bases, with 10 bases between them. There are 13 residues in the CDR3. The germline V gene has CDR1 SGHDT and CDR2 YYEEEE. CDR3 coding DNA: TGTGCCAGCAGAATTGCCAGGAATTCACCCCTCCACTTT. Translated, it gives CASRIARNSPLHF.

The V call is TRBV19, the J call TRBJ1-2, with 9 bases aligning to TRBD1. Germline V CDR1 and CDR2: LNHDA, SQIVND (reference sequence). The CDR3 covers 13 residues. The junction had 4 bases not matched to a gene; V was cut back by 3 bases and J by 8 bases. For the CDR3, the DNA is TGTGCCAGTAGTATTGAGGACAGGGGCGGCTACACCTTC. This codes for CASSIEDRGGYTF.

V and J are TRBV27 and TRBJ2-7; the D is unclear. CDR3 size: 13 residues. The V gene lost 3 bases and the J gene lost 0 bases, with 6 bases spanning the gap. In germline, CDR1 is MNHEY, CDR2 SMNVEV (reference sequence). Here the CDR3 DNA reads TGTGCCAGCAGTTTGGTCGGCTCCTACGAGCAGTACTTC. Translated, it gives CASSLVGSYEQYF.

V and J are TRBV7-8 and TRBJ1-2; D unresolved. CDR3 length: 18 residues. The ends were cut back, 1 base at V and 5 bases at J, with 23 bases in the middle. In germline, CDR1 is SGHVS, CDR2 FQNEAQ. For the CDR3, the DNA is TGTGCCAGCAGCTTAGGAGTTAGTCCCACCGTAGGAGGGTATGGCTACACCTTC. Its protein is CASSLGVSPTVGGYGYTF.

This CDR3 is CASSVRLAGGAEQYF. DNA for the CDR3: TGTGCCAGTAGTGTTCGACTAGCGGGAGGTGCCGAGCAGTACTTC. J is TRBJ2-7 and V is TRBV19; 13 nucleotides align to TRBD2. V trimming: 5 bases; J trimming: 6 bases; junction bases outside the gene matches: 7. This CDR3 region has 15 residues. Germline V lookup: CDR1 LNHDA, CDR2 SQIVND (reference sequence). The full variable domain, with the rest looked up from reference TRBV19 and TRBJ2-7, is DGGITQSPKYLFRKEGQNVTLSCEQNLNHDAMYWYRQDPGQGLRLIYYSQIVNDFQKGDIAEGYSVSREKKESFPLTVTSAQKNPTAFYLCASSVRLAGGAEQYFGPGTRLTVT.

V is TRBV4-1 and J is TRBJ1-1; D is possibly TRBD1 (5 bases). Germline V gene data show CDR1 as MGHRA and CDR2 as YSYEKL. Trimming shortened V by 3 bases and J by 0 bases, and 11 bases separated the two germline ends. This CDR3 spans 15 amino acids. The CDR3 bases are TGCGCCAGCAGCCAGCAGGGTTACATGAACACTGAAGCTTTCTTT. Translation: CASSQQGYMNTEAFF.

J is TRBJ1-5 and V is TRBV4-1; 7 bases fit TRBD1. There are 16 residues in the CDR3. Per germline, CDR1 MGHRA and CDR2 YSYEKL. Trimming at V came to 1 base and at J to 4 bases, leaving 7 bases not matched to a gene. In DNA, the CDR3 is TGCGCCAGCAGCCAAGTGGGCCAGGGGGGAAATCAGCCCCAGCATTTT. Residues: CASSQVGQGGNQPQHF.

The chain joins TRBV6-1 to TRBJ2-7, with 10 bases aligning to TRBD1. After removal of 2 bases from V and 2 bases from J, the junction contained 3 bases not matched to a gene. This CDR3 region has 15 residues. Germline V gives CDR1 MNHNS, CDR2 SASEGT. In DNA form, the CDR3 reads TGTGCCAGCAGTGAATGGGGGACAGGGGCCTACGAGCAGTACTTC. Translation: CASSEWGTGAYEQYF.

V usage is TRBV18 and J usage is TRBJ1-5, with D tentatively TRBD1 (5 bases). V lost 4 bases, J lost 0 bases, and 10 bases lay in between. The length of the CDR3 is 15 residues. CDR1 KGHSH and CDR2 LQKENI come from the germline V gene. CDR3 amino acids: CASSQGPYSNQPQHF. The CDR3, as DNA: TGTGCCAGCTCACAGGGGCCTTATAGCAATCAGCCCCAGCATTTT. Together with reference TRBV18 and TRBJ1-5, the CDR3 gives the full variable domain: NAGVMQNPRHLVRRRGQEARLRCSPMKGHSHVYWYRQLPEEGLKFMVYLQKENIIDESGMPKERFSAEFPKEGPSILRIQQVVRGDSAAYFCASSQGPYSNQPQHFGDGTRLSIL.

The V call is TRBV6-1, the J call TRBJ1-2; TRBD1 matches 8 bases. The CDR3 consists of 15 residues. Trimming at V came to 3 bases and at J to 8 bases, leaving 11 bases not matched to a gene. Per the germline V gene, CDR1 is MNHNS and CDR2 is SASEGT. Here the CDR3 reads CASSDMVLAGGGYTF. CDR3 nucleotides: TGTGCCAGCAGTGACATGGTTCTGGCAGGGGGCGGCTACACCTTC.

V is TRBV7-8 and J is TRBJ1-5; D gene uncertain. The CDR3 is made up of 15 amino acids. V lost 1 base to trimming and J lost 8 bases, with 15 bases between them. Germline CDR1 and CDR2: SGHVS and FQNEAQ. The CDR3 DNA reads TGTGCCAGCAGCTTAGTACCCGAGGGAACGGAGCCCCAGCATTTT. The encoded protein is CASSLVPEGTEPQHF. Variable domain in full (rest from reference TRBV7-8 and TRBJ1-5): GAGVSQSPRYKVAKRGQDVALRCDPISGHVSLFWYQQALGQGPEFLTYFQNEAQLDKSGLPSDRFFAERPEGSVSTLKIQRTQQEDSAVYLCASSLVPEGTEPQHFGDGTRLSIL.

This chain connects TRBV2 to TRBJ2-5, with D maybe TRBD2 (5 bases). CDR1 and CDR2 from the germline V gene are SNHLY and FYNNEI. V lost 6 bases and J 7 bases, leaving 15 bases between the germline ends. This CDR3 spans 13 amino acids. The CDR3 spells CASSDYLRGTQYF. CDR3 coding DNA: TGTGCCAGCAGCGACTACTTGCGTGGGACCCAGTACTTC.

The rearrangement uses TRBV5-1 and TRBJ2-3; 11 bases map to TRBD2. The V gene end was trimmed by 0 bases and the J gene end by 4 bases; junction bases not matched to a gene: 4. Germline values: CDR1 SGHRS, CDR2 YFSETQ. This CDR3 contains 16 residues. CDR3 amino acids: CASSLELAGVADTQYF. The CDR3 coding sequence is TGCGCCAGCAGCTTGGAACTAGCGGGAGTCGCAGATACGCAGTATTTT.

J is TRBJ2-1 and V is TRBV5-1, with 9 bases lining up with TRBD2. Looked up from germline, CDR1 is SGHRS and CDR2 is YFSETQ. V was pared by 5 bases and J by 4 bases, with 1 base of the junction left unmatched. This CDR3 region has 13 residues. The CDR3: CASRREGYNEQFF. For the CDR3, the DNA is TGCGCCAGCAGGCGGGAGGGTTACAATGAGCAGTTCTTC.

The V call is TRBV18, the J call TRBJ1-2; TRBD1 is a possible D gene (5 bases). The CDR3 consists of 14 residues. CDR1 is KGHSH and CDR2 is LQKENI in the germline V gene. With 6 bases removed from V and 4 bases from J, the gap between germline ends came to 15 bases. The DNA of the CDR3 is TGTGCCAGCTCCCCGTTCGGGGGGACCTATGGCTACACCTTC. Its translation is CASSPFGGTYGYTF.

As DNA, the CDR3 is TGTGCCAGCAACAGGATATACGAGCAGTACTTC. This encodes CASNRIYEQYF. J is TRBJ2-7 and V is TRBV6-1, with TRBD1 as a possible D gene (5 bases). The CDR3 extends over 11 amino acids. The germline V and J ends were trimmed by 7 bases and 4 bases, with 8 bases remaining between them. Germline assignment: CDR1 MNHNS and CDR2 SASEGT.